This T cell receptor (beta chain) is from a study of early T cells in non-severe SARS-CoV-2 infection. The germline V gene has CDR1 SQVTM and CDR2 ANQGSEA. This CDR3 is built from 14 residues. The ends lost 6 bases at V and 7 bases at J; junction bases unmatched: 7. TCRdb re-analysed the 5' RACE reads in MiXCR, keeping a single row per CDR3 protein. The sample gives almost 85,000 distinct CDR3 sequences, over 10% of which show up once; roughly 2.6% is in the top ten. This clonotype has more than one count but fewer than ten. The rearrangement uses TRBV29-1 and TRBJ2-1; 12 bases fit TRBD2. This TCR was recovered from an adult who was a healthcare worker with PCR-confirmed SARS-CoV-2 infection or an uninfected control (not recorded which). The sample taken for sequencing was whole blood. CDR3 sequence: CSVGTSGRSNEQFF. Here the CDR3 DNA reads TGCAGCGTAGGTACTAGCGGGAGGTCGAATGAGCAGTTCTTC.